This is a list of T cell receptor beta chains from one sample in a study of PD-L1 blockade in urothelial cancer. Assay: immunoSEQ multiplex PCR; the TCRdb copy retains only in-frame clones and omits some. The table has more than 50,000 clones, 81% seen once; the top ten hold 2.5% to 4%. The source was PBMCs, collected around atezolizumab (anti-PD-L1) treatment. The receptors were gathered from a man between 65 and 80 years old with urothelial cancer. CDR3s include the opening cysteine and the closing phenylalanine or tryptophan. The D gene is left open where the match is weak. Not all rows give a size; the values are once, few, many and, for expanded clones, a class.

clone size	V gene	D gene	J gene	CDR3 protein	CDR3 DNA
NA	TRBV7-2	NA	TRBJ1-2	CASSLGGSSYGYTF	TGTGCCAGCAGCTTAGGGGGCAGTAGCTATGGCTACACCTTC
NA	TRBV11-1	NA	TRBJ2-7	CASSLAADYEQYF	TGTGCCAGCAGCTTAGCGGCAGACTACGAGCAGTACTTC
few	TRBV5-1	NA	TRBJ1-1	CASSLELAVGEAFF	TGCGCCAGCAGCTTGGAGCTTGCGGTCGGTGAAGCTTTCTTT
once	TRBV6-1	TRBD1	TRBJ2-2	CASSEEGQGVAGELFF	TGTGCCAGCAGTGAAGAGGGACAGGGGGTGGCCGGGGAGCTGTTTTTT
NA	TRBV6-6	NA	TRBJ1-3	CASRPGGTGNTIYF	TGTGCCAGCAGACCCGGGGGGACGGGAAACACCATATATTTT
NA	TRBV9	TRBD2	TRBJ2-2	CASSGGTSGSHIGELFF	TGTGCCAGCAGCGGTGGGACTAGCGGGAGCCATATCGGGGAGCTGTTTTTT
NA	TRBV11-2	TRBD1	TRBJ2-7	CATTENTGGEYEQYF	TGTGCCACAACCGAAAACACAGGGGGCGAGTACGAGCAGTACTTC
NA	TRBV9	TRBD1	TRBJ1-1	CASSLMRGQTEAFF	TGTGCCAGCTCGTTGATGAGGGGGCAAACTGAAGCTTTCTTT
NA	TRBV5-1	TRBD2	TRBJ2-3	CASRTSGMGDTQYF	TGCGCCAGTCGGACTAGCGGGATGGGAGATACGCAGTATTTT
NA	TRBV2	NA	TRBJ2-2	CASSELQGLRTGELFF	TGTGCCAGCAGTGAACTCCAGGGGTTGCGCACCGGGGAGCTGTTTTTT
once	TRBV10-1	NA	TRBJ1-1	CASSARRPNTEAFF	TGCGCCAGCAGTGCGAGGAGGCCGAACACTGAAGCTTTCTTT
NA	TRBV18	NA	TRBJ1-1	CASSEGTEAFF	TGTGCCAGCTCGGAGGGCACTGAAGCTTTCTTT
NA	TRBV28	NA	TRBJ2-7	CASSRGSPLEQYF	TGTGCCAGCAGTCGTGGGAGCCCCCTCGAGCAGTACTTC
NA	TRBV27	TRBD2	TRBJ2-1	CASSLLASGSGNEQFF	TGTGCCAGCAGTTTATTGGCTAGCGGGAGCGGTAATGAGCAGTTCTTC
once	TRBV6-5	TRBD2	TRBJ2-7	CASSSGSIDEQYF	TGTGCCAGCAGTAGCGGGAGTATCGACGAGCAGTACTTC
NA	TRBV1	NA	TRBJ2-1	CTSSQGPTSGRRHNEQFF	TGCACCAGCAGCCAAGGCCCGACTAGCGGGAGACGTCACAATGAGCAGTTCTTC
NA	TRBV29-1	TRBD1	TRBJ2-3	CSVGRDRVADTQYF	TGCAGCGTTGGGAGGGACAGGGTTGCCGATACGCAGTATTTT
NA	TRBV2	NA	TRBJ1-5	CASSLDGHNQPQHF	TGTGCCAGCAGTTTGGACGGACACAATCAGCCCCAGCATTTT
NA	TRBV7-7	NA	TRBJ2-1	CASSLAAGGEQFF	TGTGCTAGCAGCTTAGCAGCCGGGGGTGAGCAGTTCTTC
NA	TRBV10-3	NA	TRBJ1-1	CAISSGTAEAFF	TGTGCCATCAGTTCAGGTACCGCTGAAGCTTTCTTT
NA	TRBV27	TRBD1	TRBJ1-4	CASSGQGAANEKLFF	TGTGCCAGCAGTGGGCAGGGGGCTGCTAATGAAAAACTGTTTTTT
NA	TRBV5-4	TRBD2	TRBJ2-2	CASRQGLAGETGELFF	TGTGCCAGCAGACAGGGGCTAGCGGGAGAAACCGGGGAGCTGTTTTTT
NA	TRBV5-5	TRBD1	TRBJ2-7	CASSRRDRDYEQYF	TGTGCCAGCAGCCGCCGGGACAGAGACTACGAGCAGTACTTC
NA	TRBV2	NA	TRBJ2-5	CASSGQQKETQYF	TGTGCCAGCAGTGGACAGCAAAAAGAGACCCAGTACTTC
NA	TRBV11-2	NA	TRBJ2-1	CASSPLGASPYNEQFF	TGTGCCAGCAGCCCCCTGGGGGCAAGCCCTTACAATGAGCAGTTCTTC
NA	TRBV10-2	NA	TRBJ1-1	CASSEPRTGAEAFF	TGCGCCAGCAGTGAGCCCAGGACCGGGGCTGAAGCTTTCTTT
NA	TRBV27	NA	TRBJ2-1	CASRSALASNRYNEQFF	TGTGCCAGCAGGTCCGCCTTAGCGTCCAATCGCTACAATGAGCAGTTCTTC
NA	TRBV28	NA	TRBJ2-1	CASSPQGGVRHEQFF	TGTGCCAGCAGTCCACAGGGAGGGGTCCGACATGAGCAGTTCTTC
NA	TRBV29-1	NA	TRBJ1-2	CSVAINYGYTF	TGCAGCGTAGCCATAAACTATGGCTACACCTTC
NA	TRBV28	TRBD2	TRBJ2-7	CASSLSAGEVEQYF	TGTGCCAGCAGTTTATCAGCGGGGGAGGTCGAGCAGTACTTC
NA	TRBV7-2	NA	TRBJ2-1	CASSLVGAFYEQFF	TGTGCCAGCAGCTTAGTTGGGGCATTCTATGAGCAGTTCTTC
once	TRBV5-5	TRBD1	TRBJ1-1	CASSPGTDTEAFF	TGTGCCAGCAGCCCCGGGACAGACACTGAAGCTTTCTTT
NA	TRBV2	TRBD1	TRBJ1-2	CASRTGARGYTF	TGTGCCAGCAGGACAGGGGCGCGAGGCTACACCTTC
NA	TRBV2	TRBD1	TRBJ2-5	CASSGRQGPQETQYF	TGTGCCAGCAGTGGGAGACAGGGTCCCCAAGAGACCCAGTACTTC
NA	TRBV5-6	NA	TRBJ2-7	CASSLAWRVGEQYF	TGTGCCAGCAGCTTGGCCTGGAGGGTTGGCGAGCAGTACTTC
NA	TRBV7-9	TRBD1	TRBJ2-7	CASSLSGTGVEQYF	TGTGCCAGCAGCTTATCCGGGACAGGGGTCGAGCAGTACTTC
NA	TRBV9	NA	TRBJ1-1	CASSVLPDKNTEAFF	TGTGCCAGCAGCGTTTTACCCGACAAGAACACTGAAGCTTTCTTT